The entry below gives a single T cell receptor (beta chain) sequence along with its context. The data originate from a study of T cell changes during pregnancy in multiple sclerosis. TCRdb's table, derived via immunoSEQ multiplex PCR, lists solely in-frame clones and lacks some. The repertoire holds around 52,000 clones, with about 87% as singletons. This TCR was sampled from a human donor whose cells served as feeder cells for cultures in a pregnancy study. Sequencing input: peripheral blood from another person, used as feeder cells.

The CDR3 sequence is CASSVGSGGGELFF. CDR3 DNA sequence: TGTGCCAGTAGTGTCGGGAGCGGGGGCGGGGAGCTGTTTTTT. The rearrangement links TRBV19 to TRBJ2-2; TRBD2 agrees at 8 bases. The germline V gene has CDR1 LNHDA and CDR2 SQIVND (reference sequence). J gave up 7 bases and V 5 bases, and 6 bases lay outside the gene matches. The CDR3 has 14 residues.